The 4 T cell receptor beta chains presented below share a single source sample, sequenced in a study of human T cells and chemical hapten exposure. Each CDR3 protein is one row after TCRdb ran MiXCR on the RACE reads. Of tens of thousands of distinct CDR3 sequences detected, approximately 12% appear once; the ten largest clones hold roughly 6%. Time point meaning: patch test 3, about 24 weeks after DPC sensitization. Indicated treatment: therapeutic diphenylcyclopropenone sensitization with weekly scalp DPC. The sequences come from whole blood, collected in connection with sensitization to the hapten diphenylcyclopropenone (DPC). These receptors all come from a woman in her forties or fifties with alopecia areata. Some clones in this sample may be carry-over from other donors' samples.

The chain uses TRBV9 and TRBJ2-1; 7 nucleotides match TRBD2. Trimming cost V 4 bases and J 5 bases; bases outside gene matches: 15. From germline, CDR1 is SGDLS and CDR2 YYNGEE. This CDR3 is 17 amino acids long. The chain's CDR3 is CASSPALAEKWDNEQFF. CDR3 DNA sequence: TGTGCCAGCAGCCCAGCCCTAGCGGAGAAGTGGGACAATGAGCAGTTCTTC.

To note about this clonotype: This may be a read error, as it is one base from a much larger clone. The V gene is TRBV7-9, the J gene TRBJ1-6; D is perhaps TRBD1 (6 bases). The CDR3 extends over 14 amino acids. Germline loops: CDR1 SEHNR, CDR2 FQNEAQ (reference sequence). CDR3 DNA sequence: TGTGCCAGCAGCTTATACAGGGAGTATTCACCCATCCACTTT. As protein: CASSLYREYSPIHF.

V gene TRBV12-3 or TRBV12-4 combines with J gene TRBJ1-6; D unresolved. There are 14 residues in the CDR3. V shed 6 bases and J shed 5 bases, with 11 bases lying between them. The CDR3 DNA sequence: TGTGCCAGCAGCCCTTCGGGAAATAATTCACCCCTCCACTTT. The encoded protein is CASSPSGNNSPLHF.

This clonotype was counted many times. The gene calls are TRBV12-3 or TRBV12-4 and TRBJ2-3; 12 bases are a match to TRBD2. V shed 6 bases, J shed 4 bases, and the junction held 5 bases outside the gene matches. The CDR3 extends over 15 amino acids. The CDR3: CASRASGRGPDTQYF. The DNA of the CDR3 is TGTGCCAGCAGGGCTAGCGGGAGGGGCCCAGATACGCAGTATTTT.